Listed below are T cell receptor beta chains from one sample, sequenced in a study of blood T cell repertoires in COVID-19. TCRdb keeps only in-frame clones here, not all; method: immunoSEQ multiplex PCR. The sample has fewer than 300,000 clones, approximately 84% seen once. Sequences were obtained from PBMCs or T cells enriched from blood (not recorded which). Receptors originate from a man younger than 35 who had recovered from COVID-19. Each CDR3 is given with its conserved first and last residue. The D gene is left open where the match is weak. Where a row states a size, it is once, few, many or the class of an expanded clone; other rows omit it.

TRBD1,.,TRBV10-3,TRBJ1-2,TGTGCCATCAGTGACCAAGGACAGGGGCAGGTCGGCTACACCTTC,CAISDQGQGQVGYTF
TRBD1,.,TRBV25-1,TRBJ2-5,TGTGCCAGCAGTGCCGGGACAGGGCCCCAAGAGACCCAGTACTTC,CASSAGTGPQETQYF
.,once,TRBV7-9,TRBJ1-1,TGTGCCAGCAGCCTCCTTGAGTACACTGAAGCTTTCTTT,CASSLLEYTEAFF
TRBD1,.,TRBV6-5,TRBJ1-1,TGTGCCAGCACCTTACAGGGGGTCGGCACTGAAGCTTTCTTT,CASTLQGVGTEAFF
TRBD2,few,TRBV18,TRBJ2-1,TGTGCCAGCTCACCACGGACTAGCGGGGGGGCCGATGAGCAGTTCTTC,CASSPRTSGGADEQFF
.,.,TRBV6-5,TRBJ2-3,TGTGCCAGCGCGGGACCCACGTCCGCAGATACGCAGTATTTT,CASAGPTSADTQYF
.,.,TRBV27,TRBJ2-2,TGTGCCAGCAGTTTATTTTTCCGACAACCCGGGGAGCTGTTTTTT,CASSLFFRQPGELFF
.,.,TRBV24-1,TRBJ1-2,TGTGCCACCAGTGACGTCCCCGGGGCAGGGGTCGAAGGCTACACCTTC,CATSDVPGAGVEGYTF
.,.,TRBV7-3,TRBJ1-1,TGTGCCAGCAGCTTAGGGCAGGGGACGGAAGCTTTCTTT,CASSLGQGTEAFF
TRBD2,.,TRBV20-1,TRBJ2-1,TGCAGTGCTAGTCCCAGCGGGAGCTACAATGAGCAGTTCTTC,CSASPSGSYNEQFF
TRBD1,.,TRBV5-1,TRBJ2-7,TGCGCCAGCAGCTTGGCCTTGGGACAGATCTACGAGCAGTACTTC,CASSLALGQIYEQYF
TRBD2,.,TRBV10-1,TRBJ2-1,TGCGCCAGCAGTGATATCGGGGGGGCCGGGTACAATGAGCAGTTCTTC,CASSDIGGAGYNEQFF
TRBD1,few,TRBV30,TRBJ1-5,TGTGCCTGGGGTACGACAGGGTTCCATCAGCCCCAGCATTTT,CAWGTTGFHQPQHF
TRBD1,once,TRBV19,TRBJ2-5,TGTGCCAGTAGCTCGACAGGGGCTTTAGAGACCCAGTACTTC,CASSSTGALETQYF
.,.,TRBV3-1/TRBV3-2,TRBJ1-2,TGTGCCAGCAGCCCGCAGGGGTATGGCTACACCTTC,CASSPQGYGYTF
.,.,TRBV19,TRBJ1-1,TGTGCCAGTATTGACCCCCATAGGGGCACTGAAGCTTTCTTT,CASIDPHRGTEAFF
.,.,TRBV10-3,TRBJ2-1,TGTGCCATCAGTGACCAGGGGTACGAGCAGTTCTTC,CAISDQGYEQFF
TRBD2,.,TRBV13,TRBJ2-1,TGTGCCAGCAGCTCCGCCACCGGGACTAGCATAATCAATGAGCAGTTCTTC,CASSSATGTSIINEQFF
.,.,TRBV6-5,TRBJ2-1,TGTGCCAGCAGTTTCCAGGGGCCCAGCTCCTACAATGAGCAGTTCTTC,CASSFQGPSSYNEQFF
.,.,TRBV24-1,TRBJ1-2,TGTGCCACCAGTGACTTGACAGCTAACTATGGCTACACCTTC,CATSDLTANYGYTF
.,few,TRBV3-1/TRBV3-2,TRBJ2-3,TGTGCCAGCAGCGCCCGGGACTTCCCCCGGGGCACAGATACGCAGTATTTT,CASSARDFPRGTDTQYF
.,.,TRBV28,TRBJ2-7,TGTGCCAGCAGTGGGGAGCCGTCCTACGAGCAGTACTTC,CASSGEPSYEQYF
TRBD2,.,TRBV7-9,TRBJ2-3,TGTGCCAGCAGCTTAGCGGGAGGGCCCACAGATACGCAGTATTTT,CASSLAGGPTDTQYF
.,.,TRBV12-3/TRBV12-4,TRBJ2-2,TGTGCCACCAAACCGGGCACCGGGGAGCTGTTTTTT,CATKPGTGELFF
TRBD1,.,TRBV19,TRBJ1-1,TGTGCCAGTAGCCGAGGACAGGGTTTGAACACTGAAGCTTTCTTT,CASSRGQGLNTEAFF
TRBD1,.,TRBV2,TRBJ1-2,TGTGCCAGCACCGCGGAGGGACAGGGGGTTTGGTATGGCTACACCTTC,CASTAEGQGVWYGYTF
.,.,TRBV5-1,TRBJ1-5,TGCGCCAGCAGCTTGGGCGCAGGGCGCAATCAGCCCCAGCATTTT,CASSLGAGRNQPQHF
.,.,TRBV3-1/TRBV3-2,TRBJ1-6,TGTGCCAGCAGCCAAAGCCGAGGGTCCAATTCACCCCTCCACTTT,CASSQSRGSNSPLHF
.,.,TRBV7-2,TRBJ1-5,TGTGCCAGCAGCGGCCAAAAGAATCAGCCCCAGCATTTT,CASSGQKNQPQHF
TRBD1,few,TRBV4-1,TRBJ1-2,TGCGCCAGCAGCCAAGAAGACGGGACACAGGGGTACTATGGCTACACCTTC,CASSQEDGTQGYYGYTF
.,.,TRBV12-2,TRBJ2-7,TGTGCAAGTCGCTTAGCGCTTTGGTTCCCCAGCGTTTACGAGCAGTACTTC,CASRLALWFPSVYEQYF
.,once,TRBV4-1,TRBJ2-1,TGCGCCAGCAGCCAAAAATCCCTCTCCCGGGAGTTCTCCAATGAGCAGTTCTTC,CASSQKSLSREFSNEQFF
TRBD2,.,TRBV11-2,TRBJ2-7,TGTGCCAGCAGCTGGCCGGGACTAGCAGGATCCTACGAGCAGTACTTC,CASSWPGLAGSYEQYF
.,.,TRBV28,TRBJ1-3,TGTGCCAGCAGTTCCTACAGTCGCCTCTCTGGAAACACCATATATTTT,CASSSYSRLSGNTIYF
TRBD2,once,TRBV5-8,TRBJ2-3,TGTGCCAGCAGGCCCCCCGTTGCGGGAGATAGCGGTACGCAGTATTTT,CASRPPVAGDSGTQYF
TRBD1,.,TRBV25-1,TRBJ2-3,TGTGCCAGCAGTGTTGATGGACAGGGCAGTGCATTT,CASSVDGQGSAF
TRBD1,.,TRBV6-5,TRBJ1-1,TGTGCCAGCAGTTCCAAAGGGACAGGGCTACCTGAAGCTTTCTTT,CASSSKGTGLPEAFF
.,.,TRBV11-2,TRBJ1-4,TGTGCCAGCAGCTTAGGGGGAGTCACTAATGAAAAACTGTTTTTT,CASSLGGVTNEKLFF
.,.,TRBV5-1,TRBJ1-4,TGCGCCAGCAGCCGGGGGATAGTATACGAAAAACTGTTTTTT,CASSRGIVYEKLFF
.,.,TRBV3-1/TRBV3-2,TRBJ2-1,TGTGCCAGCCGGACAAGCCTCAACAATGAGCAGTTCTTC,CASRTSLNNEQFF
.,.,TRBV27,TRBJ1-2,TGTGCCAGCAGAGCAGGGCCCGGCGGCTACACCTTC,CASRAGPGGYTF
TRBD1,.,TRBV24-1,TRBJ2-2,TGTGCCACCAGTGATTACGGGACAGGGGGTTTCGGGGAGCTGTTTTTT,CATSDYGTGGFGELFF
TRBD2,few,TRBV28,TRBJ2-2,TGTGCCAGCAGCCCGGGAGGGAGGGCTGTTGCCGGGGAGCTGTTTTTT,CASSPGGRAVAGELFF
.,.,TRBV3-1/TRBV3-2,TRBJ1-6,TGTGCCAGCAGCCAAGATCTGAATTCACCCCTCCACTTT,CASSQDLNSPLHF
TRBD1,once,TRBV30,TRBJ1-6,TGTGCCTGGATCCCCGGGACAGGGCTGAGCTCCTATAATTCACCCCTCCACTTT,CAWIPGTGLSSYNSPLHF
.,.,TRBV3-1/TRBV3-2,TRBJ2-1,TGTGCCAGCAGCCTAGGACCTCAGGGGCCATCGATCTTC,CASSLGPQGPSIF
.,.,TRBV6-1,TRBJ2-7,TGTGCCAGCAGTGAACTAGATAGGGGTACCTACGAGCAGTACTTC,CASSELDRGTYEQYF
TRBD1,.,TRBV5-6,TRBJ1-1,TGTGCCAGCAGTTGGACAGGGGGTCAGGGCGCTTTCTTT,CASSWTGGQGAFF
TRBD1,.,TRBV19,TRBJ1-3,TGTGCCAGTAATAAAACTCCGGACAGGTCTGGAAACACCATATATTTT,CASNKTPDRSGNTIYF
.,.,TRBV2,TRBJ1-1,TGTGCCAGCAGTGGGGGACTGAGGGTGAACACTGAAGCTTTCTTT,CASSGGLRVNTEAFF
.,.,TRBV6-5,TRBJ2-7,TGTGCCAGCAGTTACTCGTACGGGTCCTACGAGCAGTACTTC,CASSYSYGSYEQYF
.,.,TRBV27,TRBJ1-2,TGTGCCAGCAGTTGGGAGGGGAGGGGGAGTTATGGCTACACCTTC,CASSWEGRGSYGYTF
TRBD2,.,TRBV5-6,TRBJ2-2,TGTGCCAGCAGCTTGGCTCTACTAGCGGGGAACACCGGGGAGCTGTTTTTT,CASSLALLAGNTGELFF
.,.,TRBV11-3,TRBJ2-5,TGTGCCAGCAGCTACGGCGGGACCAGGGAGACCCAGTACTTC,CASSYGGTRETQYF
TRBD2,.,TRBV28,TRBJ2-3,TGTGCCAGCTCGGGACTAGCGGGCACAGATACGCAGTATTTT,CASSGLAGTDTQYF
.,.,TRBV10-3,TRBJ2-1,TGTGCCATCAGTGAGTCTCCGGTGTCCTACAATGAGCAGTTCTTC,CAISESPVSYNEQFF
TRBD1,.,TRBV24-1,TRBJ2-7,TGTGCCACCAGTGATCGGGCAGGGACAGGGGTCGACGAGCAGTACTTC,CATSDRAGTGVDEQYF
.,once,TRBV12-5,TRBJ1-1,TGTGCTAGTGGTACCTATGGCACTGAAGCTTTCTTT,CASGTYGTEAFF